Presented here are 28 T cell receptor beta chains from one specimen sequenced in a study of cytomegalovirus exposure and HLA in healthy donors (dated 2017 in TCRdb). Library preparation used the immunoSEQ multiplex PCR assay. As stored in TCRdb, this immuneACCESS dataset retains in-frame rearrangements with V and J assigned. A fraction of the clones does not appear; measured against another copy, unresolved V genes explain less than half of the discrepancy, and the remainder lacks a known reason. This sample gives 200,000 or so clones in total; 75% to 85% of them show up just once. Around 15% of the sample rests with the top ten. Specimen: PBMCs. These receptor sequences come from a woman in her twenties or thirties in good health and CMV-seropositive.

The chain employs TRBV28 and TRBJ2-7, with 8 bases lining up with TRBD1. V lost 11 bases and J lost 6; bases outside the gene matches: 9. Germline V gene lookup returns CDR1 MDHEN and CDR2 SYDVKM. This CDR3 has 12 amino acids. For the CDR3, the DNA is TGTGCCTCCCGGGACAGGAGGGGCGAGCAGTACTTC. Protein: CASRDRRGEQYF.

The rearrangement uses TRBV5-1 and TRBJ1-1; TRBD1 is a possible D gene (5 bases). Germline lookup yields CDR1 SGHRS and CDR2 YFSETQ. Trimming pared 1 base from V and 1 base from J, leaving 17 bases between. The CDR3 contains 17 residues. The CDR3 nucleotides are TGCGCCAGCAGCTTGTATTCGTCGGGCAGGGAGAACACTGAAGCTTTCTTT. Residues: CASSLYSSGRENTEAFF.

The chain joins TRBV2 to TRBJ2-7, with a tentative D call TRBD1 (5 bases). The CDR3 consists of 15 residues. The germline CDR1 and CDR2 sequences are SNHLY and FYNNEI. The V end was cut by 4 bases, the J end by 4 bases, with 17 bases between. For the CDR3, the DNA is TGTGCCAGCAGTGGTGACAGCTCCCCAATTTACGAGCAGTACTTC. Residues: CASSGDSSPIYEQYF. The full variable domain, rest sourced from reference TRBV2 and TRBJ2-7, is EPEVTQTPSHQVTQMGQEVILRCVPISNHLYFYWYRQILGQKVEFLVSFYNNEISEKSEIFDDQFSVERPDGSNFTLKIRSTKLEDSAMYFCASSGDSSPIYEQYFGPGTRLTVT.

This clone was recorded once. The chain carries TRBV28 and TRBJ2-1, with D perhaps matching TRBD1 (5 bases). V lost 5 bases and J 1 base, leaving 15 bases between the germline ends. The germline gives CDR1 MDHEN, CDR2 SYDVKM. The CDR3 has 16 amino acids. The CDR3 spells CASSTQGRISYNEQFF. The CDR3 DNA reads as TGTGCCAGCAGTACTCAGGGAAGGATTTCCTACAATGAGCAGTTCTTC. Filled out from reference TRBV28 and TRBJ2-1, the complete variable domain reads DVKVTQSSRYLVKRTGEKVFLECVQDMDHENMFWYRQDPGLGLRLIYFSYDVKMKEKGDIPEGYSVSREKKERFSLILESASTNQTSMYLCASSTQGRISYNEQFFGPGTRLTVL.

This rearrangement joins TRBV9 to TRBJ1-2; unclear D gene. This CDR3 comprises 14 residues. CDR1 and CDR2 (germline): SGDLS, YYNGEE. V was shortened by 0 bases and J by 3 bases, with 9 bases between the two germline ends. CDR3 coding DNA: TGTGCCAGCAGCGTAGGTACAGAACACTATGGCTACACCTTC. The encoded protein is CASSVGTEHYGYTF.

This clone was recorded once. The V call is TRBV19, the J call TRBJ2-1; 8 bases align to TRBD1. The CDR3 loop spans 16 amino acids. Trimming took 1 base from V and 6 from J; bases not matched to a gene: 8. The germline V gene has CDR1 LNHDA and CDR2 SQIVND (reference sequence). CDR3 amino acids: CASSIVPGQGRNEQFF. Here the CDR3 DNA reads TGTGCCAGTAGTATAGTCCCCGGACAGGGACGCAATGAGCAGTTCTTC.

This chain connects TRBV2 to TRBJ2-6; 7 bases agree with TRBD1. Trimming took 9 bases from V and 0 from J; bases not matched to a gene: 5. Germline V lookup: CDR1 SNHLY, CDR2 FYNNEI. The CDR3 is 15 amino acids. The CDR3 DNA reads TGTGCCAGTCGACAGGGCAGCTCTGGGGCCAACGTCCTGACTTTC. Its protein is CASRQGSSGANVLTF.

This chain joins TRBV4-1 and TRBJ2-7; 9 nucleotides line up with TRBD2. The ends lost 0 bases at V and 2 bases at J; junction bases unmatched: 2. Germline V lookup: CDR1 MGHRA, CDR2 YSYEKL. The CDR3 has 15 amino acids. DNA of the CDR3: TGCGCCAGCAGCCAAGAAGGCGGGAGGGCCTACGAGCAGTACTTC. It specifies CASSQEGGRAYEQYF.

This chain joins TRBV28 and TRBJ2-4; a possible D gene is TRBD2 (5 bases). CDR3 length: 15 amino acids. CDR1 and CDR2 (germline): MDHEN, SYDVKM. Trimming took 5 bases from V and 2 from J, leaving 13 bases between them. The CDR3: CASSPIRGTKNIQYF. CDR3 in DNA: TGTGCCAGCAGTCCGATCCGAGGGACCAAAAACATTCAGTACTTC. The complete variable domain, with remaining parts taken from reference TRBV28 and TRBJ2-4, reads DVKVTQSSRYLVKRTGEKVFLECVQDMDHENMFWYRQDPGLGLRLIYFSYDVKMKEKGDIPEGYSVSREKKERFSLILESASTNQTSMYLCASSPIRGTKNIQYFGAGTRLSVL.

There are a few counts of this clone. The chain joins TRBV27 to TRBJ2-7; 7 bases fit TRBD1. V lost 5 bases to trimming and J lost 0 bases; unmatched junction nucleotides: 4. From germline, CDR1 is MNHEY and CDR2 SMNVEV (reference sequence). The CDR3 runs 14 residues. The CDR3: CASSPQGDSYEQYF. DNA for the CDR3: TGTGCCAGCAGTCCTCAGGGGGACTCCTACGAGCAGTACTTC.

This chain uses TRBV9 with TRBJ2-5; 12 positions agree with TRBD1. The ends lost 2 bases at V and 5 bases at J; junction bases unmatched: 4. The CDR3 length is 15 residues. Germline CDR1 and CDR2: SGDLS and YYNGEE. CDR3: CASSVGTGGWETQYF. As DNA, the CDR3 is TGTGCCAGCAGCGTCGGGACAGGGGGCTGGGAGACCCAGTACTTC.

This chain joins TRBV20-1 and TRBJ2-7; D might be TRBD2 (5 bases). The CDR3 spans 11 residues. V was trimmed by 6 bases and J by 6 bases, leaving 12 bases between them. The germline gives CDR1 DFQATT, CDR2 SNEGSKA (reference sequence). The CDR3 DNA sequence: TGCAGTGCCCTAGCTTTGAGCGAGCAGTACTTC. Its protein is CSALALSEQYF.

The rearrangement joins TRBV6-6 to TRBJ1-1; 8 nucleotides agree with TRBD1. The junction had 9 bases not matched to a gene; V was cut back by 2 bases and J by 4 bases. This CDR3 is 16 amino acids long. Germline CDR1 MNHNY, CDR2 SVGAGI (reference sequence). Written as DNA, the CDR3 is TGTGCCAGCAGTTACACCCTTCCGGGACAGGCCACTGAAGCTTTCTTT. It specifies CASSYTLPGQATEAFF.

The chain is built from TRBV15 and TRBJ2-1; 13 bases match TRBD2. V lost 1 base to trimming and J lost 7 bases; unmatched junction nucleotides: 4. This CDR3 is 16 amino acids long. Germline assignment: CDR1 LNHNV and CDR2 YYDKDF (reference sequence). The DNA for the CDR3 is TGTGCCACCAGCAGAGGAGGGACTAGCGGGGAGAATGAGCAGTTCTTC. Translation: CATSRGGTSGENEQFF.

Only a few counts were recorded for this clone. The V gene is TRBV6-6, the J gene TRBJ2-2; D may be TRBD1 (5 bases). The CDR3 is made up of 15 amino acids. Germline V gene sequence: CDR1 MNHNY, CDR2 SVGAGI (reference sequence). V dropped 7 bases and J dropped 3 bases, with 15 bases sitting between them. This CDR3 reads CASNSWQGHTGELFF. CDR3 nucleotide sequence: TGTGCCAGCAACAGTTGGCAGGGCCACACCGGGGAGCTGTTTTTT.

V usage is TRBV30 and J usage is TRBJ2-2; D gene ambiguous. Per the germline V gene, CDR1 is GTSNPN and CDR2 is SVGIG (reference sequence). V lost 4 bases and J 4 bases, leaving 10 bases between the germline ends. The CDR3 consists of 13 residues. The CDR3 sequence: CAWIFRVTGELFF. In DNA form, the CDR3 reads TGTGCCTGGATCTTTCGGGTCACCGGGGAGCTGTTTTTT.

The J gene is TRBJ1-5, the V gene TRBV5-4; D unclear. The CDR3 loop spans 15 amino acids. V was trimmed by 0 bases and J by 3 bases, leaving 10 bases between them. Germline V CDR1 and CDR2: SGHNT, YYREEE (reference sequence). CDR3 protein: CASSLGTGNNQPQHF. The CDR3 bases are TGTGCCAGCAGCTTGGGAACGGGGAACAATCAGCCCCAGCATTTT. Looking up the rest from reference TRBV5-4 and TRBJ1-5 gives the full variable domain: ETGVTQSPTHLIKTRGQQVTLRCSSQSGHNTVSWYQQALGQGPQFIFQYYREEENGRGNFPPRFSGLQFPNYSSELNVNALELDDSALYLCASSLGTGNNQPQHFGDGTRLSIL.

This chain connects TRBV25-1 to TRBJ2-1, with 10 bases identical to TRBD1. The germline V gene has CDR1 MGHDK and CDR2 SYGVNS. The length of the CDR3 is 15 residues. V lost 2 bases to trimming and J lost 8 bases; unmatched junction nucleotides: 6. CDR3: CASSEGTGVSHEQFF. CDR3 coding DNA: TGTGCCAGCAGTGAAGGGACAGGGGTGTCTCATGAGCAGTTCTTC.

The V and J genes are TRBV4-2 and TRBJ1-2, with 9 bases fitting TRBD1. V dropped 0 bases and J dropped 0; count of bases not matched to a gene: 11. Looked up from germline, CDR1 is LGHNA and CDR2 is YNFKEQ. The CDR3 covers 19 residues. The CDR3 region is CASSQESEGTGSTNYGYTF. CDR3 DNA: TGTGCCAGCAGCCAAGAGAGCGAGGGGACAGGGAGTACTAACTATGGCTACACCTTC.

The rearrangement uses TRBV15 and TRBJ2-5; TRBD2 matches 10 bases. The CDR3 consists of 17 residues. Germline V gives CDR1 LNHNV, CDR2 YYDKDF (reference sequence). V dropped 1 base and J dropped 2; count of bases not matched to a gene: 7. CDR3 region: CATSRGYGTSAQETQYF. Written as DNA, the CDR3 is TGTGCCACCAGCAGAGGATACGGGACTAGCGCACAAGAGACCCAGTACTTC.

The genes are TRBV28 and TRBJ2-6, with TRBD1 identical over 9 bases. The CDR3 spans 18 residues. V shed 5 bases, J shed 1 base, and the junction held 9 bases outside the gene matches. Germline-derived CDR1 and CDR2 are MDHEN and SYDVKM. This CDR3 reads CASSPLGQGYSGANVLTF. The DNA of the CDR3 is TGTGCCAGCAGTCCACTGGGACAGGGATATTCTGGGGCCAACGTCCTGACTTTC.

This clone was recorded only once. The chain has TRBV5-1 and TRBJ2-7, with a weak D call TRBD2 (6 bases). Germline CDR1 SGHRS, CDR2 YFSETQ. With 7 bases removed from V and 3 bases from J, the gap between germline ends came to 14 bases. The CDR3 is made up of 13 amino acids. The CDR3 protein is CASQIETSYEQYF. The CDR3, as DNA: TGCGCCAGCCAGATTGAGACTAGCTACGAGCAGTACTTC. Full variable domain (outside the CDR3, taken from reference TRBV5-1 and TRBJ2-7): KAGVTQTPRYLIKTRGQQVTLSCSPISGHRSVSWYQQTPGQGLQFLFEYFSETQRNKGNFPGRFSGRQFSNSRSEMNVSTLELGDSALYLCASQIETSYEQYFGPGTRLTVT.

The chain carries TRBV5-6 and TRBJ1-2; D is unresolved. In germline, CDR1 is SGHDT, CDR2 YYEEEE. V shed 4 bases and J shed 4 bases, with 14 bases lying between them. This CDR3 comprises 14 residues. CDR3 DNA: TGTGCCAGCAGCGCAGACATTCCGCCCTATGGCTACACCTTC. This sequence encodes CASSADIPPYGYTF.

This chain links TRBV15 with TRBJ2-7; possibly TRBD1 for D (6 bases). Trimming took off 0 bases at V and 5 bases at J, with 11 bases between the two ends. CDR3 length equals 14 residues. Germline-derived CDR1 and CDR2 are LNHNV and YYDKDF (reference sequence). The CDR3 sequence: CATSRDDGGHEQYF. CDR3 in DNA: TGTGCCACCAGCAGAGACGATGGGGGCCACGAGCAGTACTTC.

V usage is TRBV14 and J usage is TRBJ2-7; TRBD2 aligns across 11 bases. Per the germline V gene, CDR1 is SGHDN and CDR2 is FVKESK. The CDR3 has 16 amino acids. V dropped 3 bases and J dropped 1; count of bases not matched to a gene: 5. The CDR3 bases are TGTGCCAGCAGCCATCTAGCGGGAGGAGGTTCCTACGAGCAGTACTTC. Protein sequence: CASSHLAGGGSYEQYF.

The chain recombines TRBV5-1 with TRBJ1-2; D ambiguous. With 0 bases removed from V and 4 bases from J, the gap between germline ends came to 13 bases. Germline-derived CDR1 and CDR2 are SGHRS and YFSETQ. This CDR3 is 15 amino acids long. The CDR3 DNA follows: TGCGCCAGCAGCTTGGAATCGCGACAAACCTATGGCTACACCTTC. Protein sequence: CASSLESRQTYGYTF. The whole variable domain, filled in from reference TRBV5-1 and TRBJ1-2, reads KAGVTQTPRYLIKTRGQQVTLSCSPISGHRSVSWYQQTPGQGLQFLFEYFSETQRNKGNFPGRFSGRQFSNSRSEMNVSTLELGDSALYLCASSLESRQTYGYTFGSGTRLTVV.

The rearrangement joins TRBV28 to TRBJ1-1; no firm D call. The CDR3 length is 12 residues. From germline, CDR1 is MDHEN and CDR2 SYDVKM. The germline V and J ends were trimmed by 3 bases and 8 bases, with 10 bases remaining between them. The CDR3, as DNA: TGTGCCAGCAGTTTGGCAGGCAGAGAAGCTTTCTTT. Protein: CASSLAGREAFF.

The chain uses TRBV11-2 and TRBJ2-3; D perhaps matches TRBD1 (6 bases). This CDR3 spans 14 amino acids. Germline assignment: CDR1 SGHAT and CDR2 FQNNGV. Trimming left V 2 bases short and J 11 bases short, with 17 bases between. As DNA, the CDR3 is TGTGCCAGCAGCTTATCTGGGACACGAGTAATGCAGTATTTT. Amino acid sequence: CASSLSGTRVMQYF. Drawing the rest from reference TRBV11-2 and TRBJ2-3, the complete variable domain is EAGVAQSPRYKIIEKRQSVAFWCNPISGHATLYWYQQILGQGPKLLIQFQNNGVVDDSQLPKDRFSAERLKGVDSTLKIQPAKLEDSAVYLCASSLSGTRVMQYFGPGTRLTVL.